Listed below are T cell receptor beta chains from one sample, sequenced in a study of PD-L1 blockade in urothelial cancer. Repertoires were generated with immunoSEQ multiplex PCR, while TCRdb's copy carries only in-frame clones and drops some. The sample includes tens of thousands of clones, under 90% of them seen just once. The input for sequencing was PBMCs, taken around atezolizumab (anti-PD-L1) treatment. The receptors come from a man in his 70s with urothelial cancer. CDR3s include the opening cysteine and the closing phenylalanine or tryptophan. The order of the fields is clone size, J gene, D gene, V gene, CDR3 protein, CDR3 DNA. A D gene is named only where the DNA matches it firmly. The size of a clone is reported for some rows only, either as once, few or many, or as a class for expanded clones.

>-|TRBJ2-5|TRBD2|TRBV5-1
CASSLTSGTETQYF
TGCGCCAGCAGCTTGACTAGCGGGACTGAGACCCAGTACTTC
>-|TRBJ1-1|TRBD1|TRBV5-1
CASRRDRDPEAFF
TGCGCCAGCAGGCGCGACAGGGACCCTGAAGCTTTCTTT
>-|TRBJ2-2|-|TRBV2
CASSEALLASGELFF
TGTGCCAGCAGTGAAGCTCTACTAGCTAGCGGGGAGCTGTTTTTT
>-|TRBJ2-7|TRBD1|TRBV5-1
CASSFRPTGMGYEQYF
TGCGCCAGCAGCTTCAGACCGACAGGGATGGGTTACGAGCAGTACTTC
>few|TRBJ2-7|TRBD1|TRBV18
CASSPPGTGVLYEQYF
TGTGCCAGCTCACCACCCGGGACAGGGGTTCTCTACGAGCAGTACTTC
>-|TRBJ2-3|-|TRBV7-2
CASSNWGGASTDTQYF
TGTGCCAGCAGCAACTGGGGGGGGGCTAGCACAGATACGCAGTATTTT
>once|TRBJ2-3|TRBD2|TRBV5-1
CASSPRTSGTPTQYF
TGCGCCAGCAGCCCCAGGACTAGCGGGACTCCAACGCAGTATTTT
>few|TRBJ1-1|TRBD1|TRBV6-5
CASSSHRQGGTEAFF
TGTGCCAGCAGTTCCCACCGACAGGGGGGCACTGAAGCTTTCTTT
>-|TRBJ2-7|-|TRBV9
CASSVGTQSYEQYF
TGTGCCAGCAGCGTCGGGACTCAATCCTACGAGCAGTACTTC
>-|TRBJ2-4|-|TRBV12-2
CASRLAVEVQALAKNIQYF
TGTGCAAGTCGCTTAGCCGTGGAAGTCCAGGCCCTAGCCAAAAACATTCAGTACTTC
>-|TRBJ2-1|TRBD2|TRBV6-5
CASSLVAGGSYNEQFF
TGTGCCAGCAGTTTGGTAGCGGGAGGCTCCTACAATGAGCAGTTCTTC
>-|TRBJ2-7|-|TRBV7-9
CASSLAGDEQYF
TGTGCCAGCAGCTTAGCCGGTGACGAGCAGTACTTC
>once|TRBJ2-7|TRBD1|TRBV6-5
CASSQGALSYEQYF
TGTGCCAGCAGCCAGGGGGCCCTCTCCTACGAGCAGTACTTC
>-|TRBJ1-2|-|TRBV6-5
CASFTGIDYGYTF
TGTGCCAGTTTCACAGGGATCGACTATGGCTACACCTTC
>-|TRBJ1-1|-|TRBV7-2
CASSKAGSRTEAFF
TGTGCCAGCAGCAAAGCCGGGTCTAGGACTGAAGCTTTCTTT
>-|TRBJ2-3|-|TRBV5-1
CASSPLTSTDTQYF
TGCGCCAGCAGCCCGCTCACTAGCACAGATACGCAGTATTTT
>-|TRBJ2-1|-|TRBV9
CASSVVGDRDFYNEQFF
TGTGCCAGCAGCGTAGTGGGGGACCGGGACTTCTACAATGAGCAGTTCTTC
>-|TRBJ1-1|TRBD1|TRBV27
CASSSETGGMDTEAFF
TGTGCCAGCAGTTCCGAGACAGGGGGGATGGACACTGAAGCTTTCTTT
>once|TRBJ2-7|TRBD2|TRBV7-9
CASTPGGVSGLAGYEQYF
TGTGCCAGCACCCCCGGGGGCGTAAGCGGACTAGCGGGCTACGAGCAGTACTTC
>-|TRBJ1-5|-|TRBV5-8
CASSLFNWGGSSQPQHF
TGTGCCAGCAGCTTGTTCAATTGGGGCGGGAGTTCTCAGCCCCAGCATTTT
>-|TRBJ1-1|-|TRBV30
CAWSGTREAFF
TGTGCCTGGAGCGGGACACGGGAAGCTTTCTTT
>-|TRBJ2-2|-|TRBV5-6
CASSPLTGTGELFF
TGTGCCAGCAGCCCGTTAACGGGCACCGGGGAGCTGTTTTTT
>-|TRBJ1-1|-|TRBV5-4
CASSFLGPTEAFF
TGTGCCAGCAGCTTCCTAGGCCCCACTGAAGCTTTCTTT
>-|TRBJ2-3|-|TRBV5-1
CASSLVRFTDTQYF
TGCGCCAGCAGCTTGGTTCGGTTCACAGATACGCAGTATTTT
>-|TRBJ1-4|-|TRBV30
CAWNRGVAANEKLFF
TGTGCCTGGAATAGGGGCGTGGCTGCTAATGAAAAACTGTTTTTT
>-|TRBJ2-3|TRBD2|TRBV27
CASSLQRESTDTQYF
TGTGCCAGCAGTTTACAGCGGGAAAGCACAGATACGCAGTATTTT
>-|TRBJ2-3|-|TRBV2
CASSGLARGDTQYF
TGTGCCAGCAGTGGGCTAGCGCGGGGAGATACGCAGTATTTT
>-|TRBJ1-1|TRBD1|TRBV28
CASSPGTGNTEAFF
TGTGCCAGCAGCCCAGGGACAGGGAACACTGAAGCTTTCTTT
>-|TRBJ2-1|TRBD2|TRBV29-1
CSVSGRGNYNEQFF
TGCAGCGTTAGCGGGAGAGGAAACTACAATGAGCAGTTCTTC
>-|TRBJ2-3|-|TRBV6-6
CASSYFAGSTDTQYF
TGTGCCAGCAGTTACTTCGCGGGAAGCACAGATACGCAGTATTTT
>-|TRBJ2-3|-|TRBV6-1
CASSEGGYDAQYF
TGTGCCAGCAGTGAAGGCGGTTATGATGCGCAGTATTTT
>-|TRBJ2-7|-|TRBV10-2
CASGSGAPSYEQYF
TGCGCCAGCGGTTCGGGAGCCCCCTCCTACGAGCAGTACTTC
>-|TRBJ1-5|TRBD1|TRBV2
CASSLDRARQPQHF
TGTGCCAGCAGTTTGGACAGGGCAAGGCAGCCCCAGCATTTT
>once|TRBJ1-3|-|TRBV30
CAWTPGGNTIYF
TGTGCCTGGACCCCCGGCGGGAACACCATATATTTT
>-|TRBJ1-5|-|TRBV21-1
CASSRESQGLETQHF
TGTGCCAGCAGCAGGGAAAGTCAGGGATTGGAGACCCAGCATTTT
>-|TRBJ2-3|TRBD1|TRBV6-1
CASSGLGTGGRDTQYF
TGTGCCAGCAGTGGGCTCGGGACAGGGGGAAGAGATACGCAGTATTTT
>-|TRBJ1-1|-|TRBV27
CASSLGSGFFEAFF
TGTGCCAGCAGTCTCGGATCAGGGTTCTTTGAAGCTTTCTTT
>once|TRBJ2-2|-|TRBV7-9
CASSLTVPPRTGELFF
TGTGCCAGCAGCTTAACGGTCCCCCCGAGGACCGGGGAGCTGTTTTTT
>-|TRBJ2-7|-|TRBV28
CASGDLPAYEQYF
TGTGCCAGCGGGGACTTACCCGCCTACGAGCAGTACTTC
>-|TRBJ2-7|TRBD2|TRBV29-1
CSVRLAGISSYEQYF
TGCAGCGTGCGACTAGCGGGTATTAGCTCCTACGAGCAGTACTTC
>-|TRBJ2-6|-|TRBV5-1
CASTDFRGSGANVLTF
TGCGCCAGCACCGATTTCAGGGGCTCTGGGGCCAACGTCCTGACTTTC
>once|TRBJ1-3|TRBD1|TRBV2
CASSGQGNSGNTIYF
TGTGCCAGCAGTGGACAGGGAAACTCTGGAAACACCATATATTTT
>-|TRBJ2-2|-|TRBV19
CASSPRAGELFF
TGTGCCAGTAGTCCCCGGGCCGGGGAGCTGTTTTTT